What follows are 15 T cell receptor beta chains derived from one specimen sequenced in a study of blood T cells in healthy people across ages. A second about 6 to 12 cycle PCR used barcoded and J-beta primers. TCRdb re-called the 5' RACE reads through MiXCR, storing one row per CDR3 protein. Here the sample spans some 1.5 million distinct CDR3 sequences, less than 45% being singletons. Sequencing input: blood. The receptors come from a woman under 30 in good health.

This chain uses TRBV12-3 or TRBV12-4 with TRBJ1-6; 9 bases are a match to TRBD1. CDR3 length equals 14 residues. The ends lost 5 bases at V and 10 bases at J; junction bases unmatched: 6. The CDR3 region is CASSIDRGISPLHF. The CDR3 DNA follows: TGTGCCAGCAGTATCGACAGGGGGATATCACCCCTCCACTTT.

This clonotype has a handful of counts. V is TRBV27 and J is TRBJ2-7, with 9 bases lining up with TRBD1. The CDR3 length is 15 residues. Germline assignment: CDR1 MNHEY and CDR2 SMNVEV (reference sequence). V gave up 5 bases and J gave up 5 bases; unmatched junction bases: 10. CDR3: CASSPGTGFPHEQYF. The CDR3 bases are TGTGCCAGCAGTCCAGGGACAGGGTTCCCCCACGAGCAGTACTTC.

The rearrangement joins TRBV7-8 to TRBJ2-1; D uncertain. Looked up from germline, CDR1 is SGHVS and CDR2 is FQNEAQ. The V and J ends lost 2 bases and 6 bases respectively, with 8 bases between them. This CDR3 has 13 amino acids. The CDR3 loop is CASSLRFANEQFF. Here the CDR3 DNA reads TGTGCCAGCAGCTTAAGATTTGCCAATGAGCAGTTCTTC.

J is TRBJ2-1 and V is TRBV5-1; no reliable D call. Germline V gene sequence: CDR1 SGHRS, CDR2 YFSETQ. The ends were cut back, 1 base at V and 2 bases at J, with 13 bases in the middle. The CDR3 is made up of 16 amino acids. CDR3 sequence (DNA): TGCGCCAGCAGCTTGTCTGGGCAGGCCGCCTACAATGAGCAGTTCTTC. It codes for CASSLSGQAAYNEQFF.

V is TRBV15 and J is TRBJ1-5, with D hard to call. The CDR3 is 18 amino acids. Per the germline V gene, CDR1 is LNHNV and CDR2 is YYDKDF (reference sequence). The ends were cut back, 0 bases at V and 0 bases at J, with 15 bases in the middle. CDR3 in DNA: TGTGCCACCAGCAGAGATAGGCAGTGGGATAATAGCAATCAGCCCCAGCATTTT. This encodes CATSRDRQWDNSNQPQHF.

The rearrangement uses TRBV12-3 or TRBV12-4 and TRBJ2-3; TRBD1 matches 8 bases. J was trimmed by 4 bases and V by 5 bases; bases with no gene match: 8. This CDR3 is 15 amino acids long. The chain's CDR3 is CASSPVGQGSDTQYF. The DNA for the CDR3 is TGTGCCAGCAGTCCTGTCGGACAGGGTTCAGATACGCAGTATTTT.

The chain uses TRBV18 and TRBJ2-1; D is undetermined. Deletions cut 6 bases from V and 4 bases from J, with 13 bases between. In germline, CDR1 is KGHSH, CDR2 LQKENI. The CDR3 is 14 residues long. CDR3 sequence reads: CASSTLAPYNEQFF. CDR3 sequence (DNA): TGTGCCAGCTCTACTCTTGCCCCATACAATGAGCAGTTCTTC. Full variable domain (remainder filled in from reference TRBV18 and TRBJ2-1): NAGVMQNPRHLVRRRGQEARLRCSPMKGHSHVYWYRQLPEEGLKFMVYLQKENIIDESGMPKERFSAEFPKEGPSILRIQQVVRGDSAAYFCASSTLAPYNEQFFGPGTRLTVL.

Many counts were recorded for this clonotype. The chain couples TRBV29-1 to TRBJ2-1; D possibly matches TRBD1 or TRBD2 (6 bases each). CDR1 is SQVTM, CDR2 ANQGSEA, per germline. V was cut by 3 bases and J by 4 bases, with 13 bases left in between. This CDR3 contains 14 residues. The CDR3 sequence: CSVDSEGVYNEQFF. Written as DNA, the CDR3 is TGCAGCGTTGACTCGGAGGGGGTATACAATGAGCAGTTCTTC.

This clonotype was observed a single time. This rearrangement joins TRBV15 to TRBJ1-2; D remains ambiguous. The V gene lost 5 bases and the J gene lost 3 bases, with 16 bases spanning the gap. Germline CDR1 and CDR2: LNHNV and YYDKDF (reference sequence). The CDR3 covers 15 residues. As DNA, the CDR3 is TGTGCCACCAGCGGAAATAAGTGGGTAGACTATGGCTACACCTTC. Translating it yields CATSGNKWVDYGYTF.

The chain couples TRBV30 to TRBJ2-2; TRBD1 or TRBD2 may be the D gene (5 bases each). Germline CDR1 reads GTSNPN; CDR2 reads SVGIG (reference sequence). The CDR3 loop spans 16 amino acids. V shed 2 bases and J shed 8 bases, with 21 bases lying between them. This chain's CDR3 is CAWSWSRRDPGGELFF. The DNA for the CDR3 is TGTGCCTGGAGTTGGTCCCGCCGGGACCCTGGGGGGGAGCTGTTTTTT.

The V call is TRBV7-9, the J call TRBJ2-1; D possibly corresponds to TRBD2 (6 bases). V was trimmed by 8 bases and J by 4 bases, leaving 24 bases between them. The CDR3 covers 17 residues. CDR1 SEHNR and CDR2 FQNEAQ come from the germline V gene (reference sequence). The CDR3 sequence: CASGGPIAEEVYNEQFF. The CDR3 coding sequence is TGTGCCAGCGGCGGGCCTATAGCGGAGGAGGTTTACAATGAGCAGTTCTTC. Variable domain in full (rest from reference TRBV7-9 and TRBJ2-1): DTGVSQNPRHKITKRGQNVTFRCDPISEHNRLYWYRQTLGQGPEFLTYFQNEAQLEKSRLLSDRFSAERPKGSFSTLEIQRTEQGDSAMYLCASGGPIAEEVYNEQFFGPGTRLTVL.

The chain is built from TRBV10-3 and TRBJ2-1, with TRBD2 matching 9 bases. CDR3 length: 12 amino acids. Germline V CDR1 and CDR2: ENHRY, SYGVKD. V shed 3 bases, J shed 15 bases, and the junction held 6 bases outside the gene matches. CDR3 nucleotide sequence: TGTGCCATCAGTGATCCTAGCGGGGACGGGTTCTTC. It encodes CAISDPSGDGFF.

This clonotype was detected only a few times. CDR3 sequence (DNA): TGTGCCGGACCTGGCAAGCGGTTCCAAGAGACCCAGTACTTC. As protein: CAGPGKRFQETQYF. This rearrangement joins TRBV12-3 or TRBV12-4 to TRBJ2-5; TRBD2 is a possible D gene (5 bases). The CDR3 is made up of 14 amino acids. Trimming left V 11 bases short and J 1 base short, with 17 bases between.

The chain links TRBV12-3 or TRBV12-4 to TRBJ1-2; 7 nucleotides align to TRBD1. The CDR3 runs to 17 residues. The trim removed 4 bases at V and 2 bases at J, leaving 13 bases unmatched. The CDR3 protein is CASSSGYRGVANYGYTF. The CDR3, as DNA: TGTGCCAGCAGTTCCGGATACAGGGGCGTCGCGAACTATGGCTACACCTTC.

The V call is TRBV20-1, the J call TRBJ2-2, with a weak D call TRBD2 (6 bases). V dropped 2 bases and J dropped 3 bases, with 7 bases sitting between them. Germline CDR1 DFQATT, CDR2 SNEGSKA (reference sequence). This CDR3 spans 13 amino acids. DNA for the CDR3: TGCAGTGCTAGACGGGACTACACCGGGGAGCTGTTTTTT. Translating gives CSARRDYTGELFF.